This T cell receptor beta chain was captured in a study of regulatory T cells in long-lasting Graves disease. Study-level points and caveats: Compared with new cases, persistent Graves' patients showed reduced TCR diversity. New patients shared roughly 1,000 public clonotypes, fewer than the approximately 2,700 shared by persistent patients.

Library construction for TCR beta used iRepertoire HTBI primers and Arm-PCR of CDR3 regions. TCRdb reanalysed the multiplex PCR reads using MiXCR and keeps one entry per CDR3 protein. The table records hundreds of thousands of distinct CDR3 sequences, roughly 16% of them present only once. There are many counts of this clonotype. Its antigen is unidentified. Time point here: newly diagnosed GD, antithyroid drugs for less than 3 months. Isolated PBMC RNA provided the starting material for the TCR library. Peripheral blood, about 10 milliliters of it, was drawn into EDTA tubes. These data are also associated with another study on T cells in Graves' hyperthyroidism and ophthalmopathy.

Sequencing was performed on peripheral blood mononuclear cells (PBMCs), taken at new diagnosis, from a patient treated with antithyroid drugs. The receptor was isolated from a woman in her twenties or thirties with Graves disease.

CDR3 DNA sequence: TGTGCCATCACCTCGGACACTTCGAACACTGAAGCTTTCTTT. It specifies CAITSDTSNTEAFF. The rearrangement joins TRBV10-3 to TRBJ1-1; TRBD1 is a possible D gene (5 bases). The CDR3 has 14 residues. Between the trimmed V and J ends, which lost 7 bases and 1 base, there was a span of 13 bases. Germline V lookup: CDR1 ENHRY, CDR2 SYGVKD.